Included here is one TCR beta chain sequence, with context. Antigen specificity is unknown. Investigators reverse transcribed all isolated RNA, so they sequenced expressed TCRB transcripts. Generated by immunoSEQ multiplex PCR, the TCRdb table keeps only in-frame clones and is missing some. The sample shows hundreds of thousands of clones, about an eighth of them seen only once. The data belong to a study of beta chain features in type 1 diabetes. Study-level findings and limits: Across all four CD4+ subsets, people with type 1 diabetes showed modestly shorter TCRB CDR3s.

Trimming shortened V by 8 bases and J by 2 bases, and 9 bases separated the two germline ends. The CDR3 contains 12 residues. Per germline, CDR1 SEHNR and CDR2 FQNEAQ (reference sequence). Markers CD45RO/CCR7/CD25/CD127/CD95/CD27 served to sort CD4+ naive, central memory, regulatory and stem cell-like memory cells. This chain joins TRBV7-9 and TRBJ1-2; D not certain. Source material: naive CD4+ T cells from blood. This clonotype was sampled from a man in his late teens or twenties with type 1 diabetes. The CDR3 DNA sequence: TGTGCCAGCGGGATGAGGAACTATGGCTACACCTTC. As protein: CASGMRNYGYTF.